Listed below are T cell receptor beta chains from one sample, sequenced in a study of CD8+CD57+ T cells in acquired aplastic anemia. Each CDR3 protein gets one entry after TCRdb re-called the reads with MiXCR. The sample shows 170,000 or so distinct CDR3 sequences, roughly 63% of them seen only once. Sequencing was carried out using sorted CD4+, CD8+, or CD8+CD57+ T cells (not recorded which) from PBMCs. These receptors were collected from a human donor with aplastic anemia. Both conserved end residues are part of each CDR3. D genes are given only for firm matches. Some rows have no size entry. The others give once, few or many, or a class for an expanded clone.

V gene,J gene,D gene,clone size,CDR3 length,CDR3 protein,CDR3 DNA
TRBV25-1,TRBJ1-4,TRBD1,few,16,CASSENRGRGGEKLFF,TGTGCCAGCAGTGAGAACAGGGGCCGAGGAGGGGAAAAACTGTTTTTT
TRBV9,TRBJ2-5,.,.,13,CASSVGTTETQYF,TGTGCCAGCAGCGTAGGGACTACGGAGACCCAGTACTTC
TRBV5-1,TRBJ1-5,.,once,16,CASSQEISGSNQPQHF,TGCGCCAGCAGCCAAGAGATATCGGGGAGCAATCAGCCCCAGCATTTT
TRBV29-1,TRBJ2-7,TRBD2,.,14,CSARLAGSAYEQYF,TGCAGCGCCAGACTAGCGGGTTCAGCCTACGAGCAGTACTTC
TRBV10-2,TRBJ2-7,TRBD2,.,18,CASKVSGGSDYSSYEQYF,TGCGCCAGCAAGGTTAGCGGGGGGTCGGATTATAGCTCCTACGAGCAGTACTTC
TRBV20-1,TRBJ2-7,.,.,13,CSARSWPSYEQYF,TGCAGTGCTAGATCCTGGCCCTCCTACGAGCAGTACTTC
TRBV19,TRBJ1-1,.,many,14,CASSIAATTTEAFF,TGTGCCAGTAGTATAGCTGCAACGACGACTGAAGCTTTCTTT
TRBV7-9,TRBJ2-1,TRBD1,.,14,CASRETGGNNEQFF,TGTGCCAGCAGGGAGACAGGGGGGAACAATGAGCAGTTCTTC
TRBV19,TRBJ2-5,.,.,17,CASSISSRPPRVETQYF,TGTGCCAGTAGTATCTCTTCCAGGCCCCCTAGGGTGGAGACCCAGTACTTC
TRBV7-3,TRBJ2-3,.,many,14,CASRQNMEADTQYF,TGTGCCAGCAGACAAAATATGGAGGCTGATACGCAGTATTTT
TRBV20-1,TRBJ2-7,TRBD2,.,13,CSARDLAGGEQYF,TGCAGTGCTAGAGATCTAGCGGGGGGCGAGCAGTACTTC
TRBV6-6,TRBJ1-1,.,.,13,CASRVSMGNGAFF,TGTGCCAGCAGGGTGTCAATGGGGAATGGAGCTTTCTTT
TRBV2,TRBJ2-6,.,.,15,CASRDGLSGANVLTF,TGTGCCAGCCGGGACGGACTCTCTGGGGCCAACGTCCTGACTTTC
TRBV5-4,TRBJ2-7,TRBD2,.,14,CASSLRTSSYEQYF,TGTGCCAGCAGCTTACGGACTAGCTCCTACGAGCAGTACTTC
TRBV7-2,TRBJ1-5,.,.,12,CASSYRLQPQHF,TGTGCCAGCAGCTACCGTCTACAGCCCCAGCATTTT
TRBV19,TRBJ1-5,.,.,14,CASSMGDSNQPQHF,TGTGCCAGTAGTATGGGGGATAGCAATCAGCCCCAGCATTTT
TRBV6-5,TRBJ1-1,.,.,15,CASSYSGQGNTAAFF,TGTGCCAGCAGTTACTCAGGGCAGGGGAACACTGCAGCTTTCTTT
TRBV7-3,TRBJ1-2,.,few,13,CASSPGADYGYTF,TGTGCCAGCAGCCCAGGGGCGGACTATGGCTACACCTTC
TRBV20-1,TRBJ2-1,TRBD1,many,14,CSARLFQGAGEQFF,TGCAGTGCTAGATTATTCCAGGGGGCCGGTGAGCAGTTCTTC
TRBV19,TRBJ2-3,TRBD2,once,13,CASRLAGVGYQYF,TGTGCCAGTAGACTAGCGGGAGTTGGATATCAGTATTTT
TRBV19,TRBJ1-1,TRBD1,.,15,CASRNPGGDGTEAFF,TGTGCCAGTAGGAACCCAGGGGGCGATGGCACTGAAGCTTTCTTT
TRBV19,TRBJ1-6,.,.,12,CASSIGASPLHF,TGTGCCAGTAGTATTGGGGCATCACCCCTCCACTTT
TRBV20-1,TRBJ1-1,TRBD1,few,13,CSASVTGETEAFF,TGCAGTGCTAGCGTGACAGGGGAAACTGAAGCTTTCTTT
TRBV12-3/TRBV12-4,TRBJ2-1,.,.,13,CASSYAGYNEQFF,TGTGCCAGCAGTTACGCAGGGTACAATGAGCAGTTCTTC
TRBV7-2,TRBJ2-7,TRBD2,.,15,CASADPGLADDEQYF,TGCGCCAGCGCGGACCCGGGACTAGCTGACGACGAGCAGTACTTC
TRBV6-5,TRBJ2-7,TRBD2,many,12,CASSPGGGEQYF,TGTGCCAGCAGCCCTGGGGGGGGGGAGCAGTACTTC
TRBV19,TRBJ1-6,.,.,17,CASSIFGVPGDNSPLHF,TGTGCCAGTAGTATCTTCGGGGTCCCTGGGGATAATTCACCCCTCCACTTT
TRBV20-1,TRBJ2-3,TRBD2,.,11,CSAKSGNTQYF,TGCAGTGCTAAGAGCGGGAATACGCAGTATTTT
TRBV29-1,TRBJ2-7,.,.,16,CSVEDTSDGAGGEQYF,TGCAGCGTTGAAGACACATCTGATGGGGCGGGCGGCGAGCAGTACTTC
TRBV7-6,TRBJ1-5,.,.,13,CASSTDENQPQHF,TGTGCCAGCAGCACCGACGAGAATCAGCCCCAGCATTTT
TRBV7-9,TRBJ2-7,.,once,12,CASSFLGDEQYF,TGTGCCAGCAGCTTTCTAGGGGACGAGCAGTACTTC